A single sample gave rise to the 5 T cell receptor beta chains below, sequenced in a study of spatial heterogeneity in lung cancer. General study points: Within tumors, counts of expanded alpha and beta TCRs tracked tumor mutation counts.

Their antigen targets remain unknown. Time point in this sample: sample taken at primary tumor resection. TCRdb re-called the 5' RACE reads through MiXCR, storing one row per CDR3 protein. The sample yields 3,500 to 4,000 distinct CDR3 sequences, roughly 5.5% seen once. Sample: lung tumor tissue, taken at surgery. The receptors were sampled from a female donor with early-stage non-small cell lung cancer.

This clonotype showed up just a few times. This beta chain lies outside the target of a library built for alpha chains; its clone size means little. This sequence joins TRBV6-5 and TRBJ1-6; D gene uncertain. This CDR3 region has 15 residues. Trimming removed 5 bases at V and 10 bases at J, with 18 bases between. Germline CDR1 reads MNHEY; CDR2 reads SVGAGI. The CDR3 DNA reads as TGTGCCAGCAGTCTATCTCACTCAAAAGACTCACCCCTCCACTTT. Protein: CASSLSHSKDSPLHF.

This clonotype is medium-sized in the sample. This beta chain slipped into a library made for alpha chains as a stray read, so its size is not meaningful. The V call is TRBV29-1, the J call TRBJ2-1; D could derive from TRBD1 or TRBD2 (5 bases each). The V gene lost 7 bases and the J gene lost 3 bases, with 13 bases spanning the gap. The CDR3 loop spans 13 amino acids. Germline V gene sequence: CDR1 SQVTM, CDR2 ANQGSEA. The CDR3: CSGGGDSYNEQFF. The CDR3 DNA reads TGCAGCGGTGGGGGAGACAGCTACAATGAGCAGTTCTTC.

With regard to this clonotype: With the library built for alpha chains, this beta chain is off target and its frequency is not meaningful. The chain couples TRBV10-3 to TRBJ2-3, with a weak D call TRBD2 (5 bases). Per germline, CDR1 ENHRY and CDR2 SYGVKD. V lost 7 bases to trimming and J lost 0 bases, with 14 bases between them. The CDR3 sequence is 15 residues long. The CDR3 DNA sequence: TGTGCCATCATGGCCTCCCGGGGAAGCACAGATACGCAGTATTTT. This encodes CAIMASRGSTDTQYF.

This clonotype is deemed medium-sized. This beta chain represents an off-target read in a library built for alpha chains; its size is of limited meaning. The chain recombines TRBV5-1 with TRBJ1-2; possible D gene TRBD1, 5 bases. Germline loops: CDR1 SGHRS, CDR2 YFSETQ. Trimming pared 0 bases from V and 3 bases from J, leaving 15 bases between. CDR3 length: 16 residues. The CDR3 protein is CASSLGLKGEDYGYTF. CDR3 in DNA: TGCGCCAGCAGCTTGGGTTTGAAAGGGGAGGACTATGGCTACACCTTC.

This clonotype qualifies as medium-sized. This beta chain is a stray sequence in a library constructed for alpha chains; its clone size is not meaningful. The gene calls are TRBV5-1 and TRBJ2-1, with TRBD2 as a possible D gene (6 bases). The CDR3 contains 16 residues. Trimming removed 3 bases at V and 3 bases at J, with 16 bases between. The germline V gene encodes CDR1 SGHRS and CDR2 YFSETQ. This CDR3 reads CASSYVLAGNYNEQFF. The CDR3 nucleotides read TGCGCCAGCAGCTATGTCCTCGCGGGGAACTACAATGAGCAGTTCTTC.